Sequencing of this TCR beta chain was carried out in a study of cytomegalovirus exposure and HLA in healthy donors. Study results and caveats: An analysis was carried out at a later point. It showed that HLA-associated TCR beta chains were more clonally expanded than equally common non-associated chains. Earlier analysis yielded a pattern in which most TCR beta V segments were productive about 90% or about 30% of the time.

Comments on this clone: What it binds is unknown.

In nominal health when sampled, donors likely had unrecorded immune exposures nonetheless. PCR was performed using 60 Vbeta and 13 Jbeta primers. Measured with immunoSEQ multiplex PCR; TCRdb has only the in-frame clones, and not every one. The sample contains over 100,000 clones, roughly 80% of which appear only once. V gave up 3 bases and J gave up 2 bases, with 10 bases separating them. The germline gives CDR1 SGHTA, CDR2 FQGTGA. The CDR3 is made up of 14 amino acids. The gene calls are TRBV7-3 and TRBJ1-2, with D possibly TRBD1 on 6 matching bases. This sequence originates from a man in his forties in good health and CMV-seronegative. Sequences were obtained from PBMCs. The CDR3 DNA is TGTGCCAGCAGCTTGGGACAATTGAACTATGGCTACACCTTC. Amino acid sequence: CASSLGQLNYGYTF.